The clone carrying this TCR beta chain was counted a few times. The sample is drawn from a study of identical twins. CDR3 length: 16 amino acids. Germline assignment: CDR1 DFQATT and CDR2 SNEGSKA (reference sequence). Trimming removed 5 bases from V and 4 bases from J; junction bases left unmatched: 10. Via MiXCR, TCRdb re-called the 5' RACE reads, giving one row per CDR3 protein. The sample shows roughly 750,000 distinct CDR3 sequences, around 20% of them seen only once. These data were also reused for a study on T cells expressing NK-cell markers.

Sequencing input: PBMCs. J is TRBJ2-1 and V is TRBV20-1; 11 bases match TRBD2. The sequence derives from a woman aged 18-30 years in good health. For the CDR3, the DNA is TGCAGTGCTGACAGGACTAGCGGGTCAACTTACAATGAGCAGTTCTTC. Amino acids: CSADRTSGSTYNEQFF.